The TCR beta chain described here comes from a study of T-cell memory formation after mild COVID-19. Study results and caveats: Detection of some responders pre-infection suggested pre-existing cross-reactive memory T cells participated. The study found contracting CD4+ clones mainly in CM and EM and contracting CD8+ clones in EMRA.

This CDR3 has 12 amino acids. V was pared by 1 base and J by 11 bases, with 8 bases between. Note on this clonotype: Its antigen remains unknown.

From 5'RACE with constant-segment primers came TCR alpha and TCR beta cDNA libraries that carried sample barcodes and UMIs. One entry per CDR3 protein, called by TCRdb with MiXCR from the 5' RACE reads. The table records 400,000 to 500,000 distinct CDR3 sequences, around 19% of them present only once. The sequenced sample consisted of PBMCs or a T cell subset sorted from them (not recorded which). The chain uses TRBV12-3 or TRBV12-4 and TRBJ2-2; D remains unclear. The receptor was isolated from an adult woman who had mild COVID-19 (a few samples of this study predate the infection). Cell type and time point are not known. The CDR3: CASSLEGPELFF. Written as DNA, the CDR3 is TGTGCCAGCAGTTTAGAAGGGCCTGAGCTGTTTTTT.